These T cell receptor beta chains were read from a single sample in a study of PD-1 blockade in mismatch repair-deficient tumors. Produced via immunoSEQ multiplex PCR; TCRdb's table is partial and in-frame only. Of roughly 960 clones listed, roughly 78% are singletons. The starting material was primary tumor tissue, obtained from a patient treated with pembrolizumab. These receptors all come from an adult with mismatch repair-deficient cancer. Each CDR3 is given with its conserved first and last residue. A D gene is named only where the DNA matches it firmly. Some rows mark clone size as missing; the rest say once, few, many or name a class of expanded clone.

size	J	D	V	DNA	CDR3
NA	TRBJ1-1	NA	TRBV2	TGTGCCAGCGGGGACCTCTCAGTGCTTGTTTCGGCTTTCTTT	CASGDLSVLVSAFF
NA	TRBJ1-3	NA	TRBV15	TGTGCCACCAGCACTGGAAACACCATATATTTT	CATSTGNTIYF
NA	TRBJ1-1	NA	TRBV29-1	TGCAGCGTTGGGCCTGGGGCAAAGTTGAACACTGAAGCTTTCTTT	CSVGPGAKLNTEAFF
NA	TRBJ1-2	NA	TRBV6-5	TGTGCTAGCAGCTCGACTAACTATGGCTACACCTTC	CASSSTNYGYTF
NA	TRBJ1-1	NA	TRBV6-4	TGTGCCAGCAGTGAAACTGGCCAGATGAACACTGAAGCTTTCTTT	CASSETGQMNTEAFF
NA	TRBJ2-3	NA	TRBV7-2	TGTGCCAGCAGCTTAATCGCCCGGGCAGATACGCAGTATTTT	CASSLIARADTQYF
NA	TRBJ2-7	NA	TRBV6-5	TGTGCCAGCAGTTCCAAACTCTACGAGCAGTACTTC	CASSSKLYEQYF
NA	TRBJ2-1	NA	TRBV11-2	TGTGCCAGCAGCAGAGACAGGTCTTCCTCCTACAATGAGCAGTTCTTC	CASSRDRSSSYNEQFF
NA	TRBJ1-1	TRBD1	TRBV19	TGTGCCAGTAGTTCCCAGGGGGCAAGGGGGGGCACTGAAGCTTTCTTT	CASSSQGARGGTEAFF
once	TRBJ2-3	NA	TRBV27	TGTGCCAGCAAGACCCGCACAGATACGCAGTATTTT	CASKTRTDTQYF
NA	TRBJ2-1	NA	TRBV5-1	TGCGCCAGCAGCGGAGGGATCTACAATGAGCAGTTCTTC	CASSGGIYNEQFF
few	TRBJ1-1	NA	TRBV30	TGTGCCTGGGGCCGATCGACGAGAGGGACTGAAGCTTTCTTT	CAWGRSTRGTEAFF
NA	TRBJ2-1	NA	TRBV11-2	TGTGCCAGCAGCTCGGGGCTGCTGGGCAATGAGCAGTTCTTC	CASSSGLLGNEQFF
NA	TRBJ2-6	TRBD1	TRBV9	TGTGCCAGCAGCGTTTTTCCCACGGGGACAGGGGTCTCTGGGGCCAACGTCCTGACTTTC	CASSVFPTGTGVSGANVLTF
NA	TRBJ1-5	NA	TRBV19	TGTGCCAGTAGTATGCTTCCAGGGGCAAAGCCCCAGCATTTT	CASSMLPGAKPQHF
NA	TRBJ2-7	NA	TRBV27	TGTGCCAGCAGGATAGGGGGAAAGAATGAGCAGTACTTC	CASRIGGKNEQYF
few	TRBJ2-5	NA	TRBV4-1	TGCGCCAGCAGCCAGGTTGAGGGACCCCAAGAGACCCAGTACTTC	CASSQVEGPQETQYF
once	TRBJ1-5	TRBD1	TRBV5-1	TGCGCCAGCAGCCTCGAGACAGGGGTCAATCAGCCCCAGCATTTT	CASSLETGVNQPQHF
NA	TRBJ2-7	NA	TRBV2	TGTGCCAGCAGTCTAACCTACGAGCAGTACTTC	CASSLTYEQYF
few	TRBJ2-4	NA	TRBV7-9	TGTGCCAGCAGCTTACCGGGGAAAAACATTCAGTACTTC	CASSLPGKNIQYF
NA	TRBJ2-2	NA	TRBV14	TGTGCCAGCACTCAAGGGGGGACAAACACCGGGGAGCTGTTTTTT	CASTQGGTNTGELFF
NA	TRBJ2-3	TRBD2	TRBV15	TGTGCCACCAGCAGAACTACTAGCGCCCGCACAGATACGCAGTATTTT	CATSRTTSARTDTQYF
NA	TRBJ1-1	NA	TRBV19	TGTGCCAGTAGTATCGACCTGAACACTGAAGCTTTCTTT	CASSIDLNTEAFF
NA	TRBJ2-1	NA	TRBV11-2	TGTGCCAGCAGCTTACAGGTTAACAATGAGCAGTTCTTC	CASSLQVNNEQFF
NA	TRBJ1-1	TRBD1	TRBV5-1	TGCGCCAGCAGCTGGACCGACTGGGACAGTCAAGCTTTCTTT	CASSWTDWDSQAFF
NA	TRBJ2-7	NA	TRBV27	TGTGCCAGCAGTTTGGACATAGAGTTCTTTTACGAGCAGTACTTC	CASSLDIEFFYEQYF
NA	TRBJ1-2	NA	TRBV6-1	TGTGCCAGCAGAGCAGGATTCCAAAACTATGGCTACACCTTC	CASRAGFQNYGYTF
NA	TRBJ2-1	NA	TRBV19	TGTGCCAGTAACGGGCAGGACGGGAATGAGCAGTTCTTC	CASNGQDGNEQFF
NA	TRBJ2-5	TRBD2	TRBV9	TGTGCCAGCAGCGTAGAATTCGGGAGGGAGACCCAGTACTTC	CASSVEFGRETQYF
NA	TRBJ2-7	TRBD2	TRBV9	TGTGCCAGCAGCGTAGAGTCTAGCGGGATGCAGTACTTC	CASSVESSGMQYF
NA	TRBJ2-6	NA	TRBV25-1	TGTGCCAGTTCCGGGACATTCGGGGCCAACGTCCTGACTTTC	CASSGTFGANVLTF
NA	TRBJ1-1	NA	TRBV15	TGTGCCACCAGCAGAGAAGACGGATGGAACACTGAAGCTTTCTTT	CATSREDGWNTEAFF
NA	TRBJ2-5	TRBD2	TRBV19	TGTGCCAGTAGTATTCGTTTAGCGGGAGAAGGTGGGACCCAGTACTTC	CASSIRLAGEGGTQYF
once	TRBJ1-3	NA	TRBV19	TGTGCCAGTAGCTCTGATACAGGACTAGGTGGAAACACCATATATTTT	CASSSDTGLGGNTIYF
NA	TRBJ2-1	TRBD2	TRBV19	TGTGCCAGTAGGCAACTCGGGACTAGGAGATATGAGCAGTTCTTC	CASRQLGTRRYEQFF
NA	TRBJ1-1	NA	TRBV7-6	NA	CASSYKAFFGSANTEAFF
NA	TRBJ2-1	TRBD1	TRBV19	TGTGCCAGTGGAGAACAGGGGTATTACAATGAGCAGTTCTTC	CASGEQGYYNEQFF
NA	TRBJ2-5	TRBD1	TRBV9	TGTGCCAGCAGCGTAGACACCTCGGGACAGGTTAGGACCCAGTACTTC	CASSVDTSGQVRTQYF
NA	TRBJ1-1	NA	TRBV7-3	TGTGCCAGCAGCTTAAAGAGGGACACCTTAGAAGCTTTCTTT	CASSLKRDTLEAFF
NA	TRBJ2-1	NA	TRBV6-5	TGTGCCAGCAGTTACTACCCCGGACAGAGAGACAATGAGCAGTTCTTC	CASSYYPGQRDNEQFF